The 25 T cell receptor beta chains below all came from one sample that was sequenced in a study of cytomegalovirus exposure and HLA in healthy donors. Vbeta (60) and Jbeta (13) primers were used in the PCR. This table comes from immunoSEQ multiplex PCR, and its TCRdb copy is limited to in-frame clones, with some not included. The table includes 150,000 to 200,000 clones, around 80% detected once. The sample taken for sequencing was PBMCs. The receptors shown here come from a woman aged 25 to 39 in good health and CMV-seropositive.

The chain recombines TRBV28 with TRBJ1-3; TRBD1 aligns across 7 bases. Germline loops: CDR1 MDHEN, CDR2 SYDVKM. The CDR3 is made up of 17 amino acids. Trimming took 3 bases from V and 3 from J; bases not matched to a gene: 11. The CDR3 DNA sequence: TGTGCCAGCAGTTTTCAGAAGGGGGCAACTTTTGGAAACACCATATATTTT. Translating it yields CASSFQKGATFGNTIYF.

The chain recombines TRBV14 with TRBJ2-2, with 7 bases identical to TRBD2. The CDR3 has 14 residues. Germline V gene sequence: CDR1 SGHDN, CDR2 FVKESK. Trimming cost V 8 bases and J 5 bases; bases outside gene matches: 8. The CDR3 is CASSLRGGTGELFF. DNA for the CDR3: TGTGCCAGCTCCCTAAGGGGAGGGACCGGGGAGCTGTTTTTT.

V is TRBV5-3 and J is TRBJ1-1; 7 nucleotides agree with TRBD1. TRBV5-3 falls under the ORF class, with uncertain function. The CDR3 totals 15 residues. The junction had 5 bases not matched to a gene; V was cut back by 2 bases and J by 1 base. The CDR3 sequence: CARSFVRTGNTEAFF. The CDR3 DNA follows: TGTGCCAGAAGCTTTGTCCGGACAGGGAACACTGAAGCTTTCTTT.

The V gene is TRBV6-5, the J gene TRBJ2-1; 7 nucleotides match TRBD2. With 0 bases clipped from V and 2 bases from J, the junction kept 4 bases outside the gene matches. The length of the CDR3 is 16 residues. Germline CDR1 reads MNHEY; CDR2 reads SVGAGI. The CDR3 DNA reads as TGTGCCAGCAGTTACTCTACCAGCGGGGCCTACAATGAGCAGTTCTTC. Its translation is CASSYSTSGAYNEQFF.

The chain has TRBV28 and TRBJ1-5; weak D call: TRBD1 (6 bases). Germline lookup yields CDR1 MDHEN and CDR2 SYDVKM. This CDR3 spans 16 amino acids. V was cut by 5 bases and J by 6 bases, with 20 bases left in between. The CDR3 spells CASSPTGGAWSQPQHF. The CDR3 coding sequence is TGTGCCAGCAGTCCCACTGGGGGGGCTTGGAGTCAGCCCCAGCATTTT.

The V call is TRBV27, the J call TRBJ1-4, with D perhaps matching TRBD1 (6 bases). The germline gives CDR1 MNHEY, CDR2 SMNVEV (reference sequence). CDR3 length: 17 amino acids. Trimming took off 5 bases at V and 3 bases at J, with 19 bases between the two ends. The CDR3, as DNA: TGTGCCAGCAGTCCCATGGGGGCAAGCTCGTCTAATGAAAAACTGTTTTTT. Its protein is CASSPMGASSSNEKLFF.

This clone was counted once. V gene TRBV9 combines with J gene TRBJ2-1; 14 nucleotides line up with TRBD2. CDR1 SGDLS and CDR2 YYNGEE come from the germline V gene. The J segment lost 0 bases and the V segment lost 9 bases, leaving 11 bases of the junction unmatched. This CDR3 contains 18 residues. The DNA for the CDR3 is TGTGCCATCCGAAAGACTAGCGGGGGGGCCGGCTCCTACAATGAGCAGTTCTTC. Protein sequence: CAIRKTSGGAGSYNEQFF.

The chain uses TRBV2 and TRBJ2-1; 10 nucleotides agree with TRBD1. The CDR3 consists of 15 residues. CDR1 and CDR2 (germline): SNHLY, FYNNEI. The ends lost 6 bases at V and 3 bases at J; junction bases unmatched: 5. The CDR3 protein is CASRADRGIYNEQFF. Written as DNA, the CDR3 is TGTGCCAGCAGGGCGGACAGGGGGATCTACAATGAGCAGTTCTTC.

The rearrangement uses TRBV6-1 and TRBJ1-5; D unresolved. V gave up 2 bases and J gave up 0 bases, with 8 bases separating them. CDR3 size: 15 residues. CDR1 and CDR2 (germline): MNHNS, SASEGT. The CDR3 nucleotides read TGTGCCAGCAGTGAAAAACAGTATAGCAATCAGCCCCAGCATTTT. Translation gives CASSEKQYSNQPQHF.

The J gene is TRBJ1-2, the V gene TRBV4-3; the D is unclear. Trimming stripped 4 bases from V and 1 base from J, with 13 bases between. Germline lookup yields CDR1 LGHNA and CDR2 YSLEER. CDR3 length: 15 amino acids. Written as DNA, the CDR3 is TGCGCCAGCAGCCCAGAAAGAGCTTTTAACTATGGCTACACCTTC. It encodes CASSPERAFNYGYTF.

Only one count was recorded for this clone. This chain joins TRBV4-3 and TRBJ1-2, with D perhaps matching TRBD1 (5 bases). V was clipped by 4 bases and J by 8 bases, with 23 bases between them. In germline, CDR1 is LGHNA, CDR2 YSLEER. The CDR3 is 16 residues long. This chain's CDR3 is CASSPTQGWEGRGYTF. The CDR3 coding sequence is TGCGCCAGCAGCCCAACTCAAGGGTGGGAGGGGAGGGGCTACACCTTC.

The table lists this clone with a count of one. A junction end diverges from the germline sequence, so it may reflect a read error. Here the CDR3 reads CASSHPGTSTDTQYF. As DNA, the CDR3 is TGCGCCAGCAGCCACCCCGGGACTAGCACCGATACGCAGTATTTT. The J gene is TRBJ2-3, the V gene TRBV4-3; 9 nucleotides align to TRBD2. This CDR3 has 15 residues. The germline V gene encodes CDR1 LGHNA and CDR2 YSLEER.

V usage is TRBV7-2 and J usage is TRBJ2-1; TRBD2 is a possible D gene (6 bases). Germline V gives CDR1 SGHTA, CDR2 FQGNSA. The CDR3 loop spans 17 amino acids. V was clipped by 5 bases and J by 3 bases, with 20 bases between them. The CDR3 here is CASSTRRARRFYNEQFF. CDR3 DNA sequence: TGTGCCAGCAGCACCCGGAGGGCCCGGCGATTCTACAATGAGCAGTTCTTC.

The rearrangement links TRBV6-1 to TRBJ2-7, with 7 bases that match TRBD1. CDR1 MNHNS and CDR2 SASEGT come from the germline V gene. V dropped 6 bases and J dropped 0; count of bases not matched to a gene: 2. The CDR3 is made up of 13 amino acids. CDR3 DNA sequence: TGTGCCAGCAGGACAGGGTCCTCCTACGAGCAGTACTTC. Its translation is CASRTGSSYEQYF.

This clone appeared once. The rearrangement links TRBV7-9 to TRBJ2-3; D is unresolved. This CDR3 has 13 amino acids. The V and J ends lost 2 bases and 3 bases respectively, with 6 bases between them. The V gene's germline CDR1 is SEHNR and CDR2 FQNEAQ (reference sequence). The CDR3 bases are TGTGCCAGCAGCTTACACGGGACAGATACGCAGTATTTT. Protein: CASSLHGTDTQYF.

This clone has just one count. CDR3 sequence (DNA): TGCGCCAGCAGCACCACTAGCGGGTCCTACAATGAGCAGTTCTTC. Translating gives CASSTTSGSYNEQFF. The chain joins TRBV5-1 to TRBJ2-1; 9 nucleotides align to TRBD2. The CDR3 consists of 15 residues. Trimming removed 4 bases from V and 1 base from J; junction bases left unmatched: 3. Germline V CDR1 and CDR2: SGHRS, YFSETQ.

DNA for the CDR3: TGTGCCAGCAGCACTCGACAGCCCAGCACAGATACGCAGTATTTT. Translated, it gives CASSTRQPSTDTQYF. The rearrangement uses TRBV14 and TRBJ2-3, with D possibly matching TRBD1 (5 bases). Germline assignment: CDR1 SGHDN and CDR2 FVKESK. CDR3 length: 15 amino acids. Trimming stripped 5 bases from V and 0 bases from J, with 12 bases between.

CDR3 protein: CASSQDQGGRPFF. The CDR3 DNA reads TGCGCCAGCAGCCAAGATCAAGGCGGGAGACCGTTCTTC. The V call is TRBV4-3, the J call TRBJ2-1, with 7 positions matching TRBD2. This CDR3 region has 13 residues. Per germline, CDR1 LGHNA and CDR2 YSLEER. Trimming at V came to 0 bases and at J to 15 bases, leaving 8 bases not matched to a gene.

This sequence joins TRBV9 and TRBJ2-5; maybe TRBD2 (5 bases). Deletions cut 0 bases from V and 5 bases from J, with 8 bases between. Germline CDR1 and CDR2: SGDLS and YYNGEE. The length of the CDR3 is 13 residues. The CDR3 DNA sequence: TGTGCCAGCAGCGTAGGGGGAGTGGAGACCCAGTACTTC. It specifies CASSVGGVETQYF.

V and J are TRBV9 and TRBJ2-5; 10 bases align to TRBD2. J lost 5 bases, V lost 0 bases, and 10 bases had no gene match. This CDR3 is built from 17 residues. Germline-derived CDR1 and CDR2 are SGDLS and YYNGEE. CDR3 coding DNA: TGTGCCAGCAGCGTAGGGACTAGCGGATATGGTGGGGAGACCCAGTACTTC. It translates to CASSVGTSGYGGETQYF.

The chain joins TRBV18 to TRBJ1-4; D uncertain. Trimming cost V 2 bases and J 7 bases, with 8 bases left between them. The germline gives CDR1 KGHSH, CDR2 LQKENI. This CDR3 contains 13 residues. CDR3 protein: CASSPREVEKLFF. As DNA, the CDR3 is TGTGCCAGCTCACCAAGGGAGGTTGAAAAACTGTTTTTT. The full variable domain, with the rest looked up from reference TRBV18 and TRBJ1-4, is NAGVMQNPRHLVRRRGQEARLRCSPMKGHSHVYWYRQLPEEGLKFMVYLQKENIIDESGMPKERFSAEFPKEGPSILRIQQVVRGDSAAYFCASSPREVEKLFFGSGTQLSVL.

On this clone itself: This sample also contains other DNA sequences that code for the same CDR3. CDR3 sequence reads: CASSVDRAGNTIYF. As DNA, the CDR3 is TGTGCCAGCAGCGTCGACAGAGCTGGAAACACCATATATTTT. The chain joins TRBV7-2 to TRBJ1-3, with D tentatively TRBD1 (5 bases). From germline, CDR1 is SGHTA and CDR2 FQGNSA. With 5 bases removed from V and 2 bases from J, the gap between germline ends came to 10 bases. The CDR3 length is 14 residues.

The chain recombines TRBV5-1 with TRBJ1-3; D is unresolved. Per germline, CDR1 SGHRS and CDR2 YFSETQ. Trimming stripped 3 bases from V and 0 bases from J, with 16 bases between. This CDR3 region has 17 residues. CDR3 residues: CASSYVRESDSGNTIYF. The DNA for the CDR3 is TGCGCCAGCAGCTACGTCCGGGAGTCGGACTCTGGAAACACCATATATTTT.

CDR3 bases: TGTGCCAGCAGCTCCGAGCCCCTTCTATCCTACGAGCAGTACTTC. Translating it yields CASSSEPLLSYEQYF. This chain joins TRBV7-2 and TRBJ2-7; the D is unclear. V was clipped by 4 bases and J by 1 base, with 14 bases between them. Germline V gene sequence: CDR1 SGHTA, CDR2 FQGNSA. The CDR3 spans 15 residues. Complete variable domain (other parts from reference TRBV7-2 and TRBJ2-7): GAGVSQSPSNKVTEKGKDVELRCDPISGHTALYWYRQSLGQGLEFLIYFQGNSAPDKSGLPSDRFSAERTGGSVSTLTIQRTQQEDSAVYLCASSSEPLLSYEQYFGPGTRLTVT.

The chain uses TRBV29-1 and TRBJ1-1, with 7 positions matching TRBD1. There are 13 residues in the CDR3. Trimming removed 6 bases from V and 3 bases from J; junction bases left unmatched: 7. Germline V gene sequence: CDR1 SQVTM, CDR2 ANQGSEA. The CDR3 sequence: CSVVTGADTEAFF. CDR3 DNA sequence: TGCAGCGTCGTTACAGGGGCCGACACTGAAGCTTTCTTT.